A selection of T cell receptor beta chains follows, all from one sample in a study of CD8+ T cells in alopecia areata. Only in-frame clones appear in the TCRdb table, and some are missing; sequencing was by immunoSEQ multiplex PCR. Here the sample spans 150,000 to 200,000 clones, over 50% being singletons. The sample consisted of CD4+ T cells sorted from blood, taken at week 0. The receptor source for this set is a human donor with alopecia areata. CDR3s include the opening cysteine and the closing phenylalanine or tryptophan. Fields, in order: clone size, J gene, V gene, D gene, CDR3 protein, CDR3 DNA. D genes are given only for firm matches. The size entry is marked missing in some rows and otherwise reads once, few, many or a size class.

. | TRBJ1-5 | TRBV30 | . | CAWSVLGGNQPQHF | TGTGCCTGGAGTGTCTTGGGAGGCAATCAGCCCCAGCATTTT
. | TRBJ1-5 | TRBV23-1 | . | CASSRGRVNQPQHF | TGCGCCAGCAGTCGGGGCAGGGTCAATCAGCCCCAGCATTTT
. | TRBJ2-3 | TRBV30 | TRBD1 | CAWSRGQGADTQYF | TGTGCCTGGAGTCGGGGACAGGGGGCAGATACGCAGTATTTT
few | TRBJ1-1 | TRBV11-2 | TRBD1 | CASSENRGTEAFF | TGTGCCAGCAGCGAGAACAGGGGCACTGAAGCTTTCTTT
. | TRBJ2-5 | TRBV30 | TRBD1 | CAWSWDRGGAETQYF | TGTGCCTGGAGCTGGGACAGGGGGGGTGCGGAGACCCAGTACTTC
few | TRBJ1-5 | TRBV23-1 | TRBD1 | CASSQTRDRGNQPQHF | TGCGCCAGCAGTCAAACCCGGGACAGGGGCAATCAGCCCCAGCATTTT
. | TRBJ2-2 | TRBV7-2 | TRBD1 | CASSLGTGRTGELFF | TGTGCCAGCAGCTTAGGGACAGGGCGCACCGGGGAGCTGTTTTTT
few | TRBJ2-7 | TRBV14 | TRBD1 | CASSQTRGSEQYF | TGTGCCAGCAGCCAAACCAGGGGGTCCGAGCAGTACTTC
. | TRBJ2-3 | TRBV28 | . | CASSSTVTDTQYF | TGTGCCAGCAGTAGCACTGTTACAGATACGCAGTATTTT
. | TRBJ1-4 | TRBV4-1 | . | CASGTNEKLFF | TGCGCCAGCGGGACAAACGAAAAACTGTTTTTT
. | TRBJ2-6 | TRBV2 | . | CASTQPGANVLTF | TGTGCCAGCACCCAGCCTGGGGCCAACGTCCTGACTTTC
. | TRBJ1-3 | TRBV29-1 | . | CSVKTRAAGTIYF | TGCAGCGTTAAAACCCGGGCAGCGGGCACCATATATTTT
many | TRBJ2-6 | TRBV4-2 | . | CASSQDSGANVLTF | TGTGCCAGCAGCCAAGATTCTGGGGCCAACGTCCTGACTTTC
few | TRBJ2-1 | TRBV7-9 | . | CASSPSAGEQFF | TGTGCCAGCAGCCCATCCGCCGGGGAGCAGTTCTTC
. | TRBJ1-5 | TRBV19 | . | CASSILAGSAQHF | TGTGCCAGTAGTATCCTGGCTGGATCGGCCCAGCATTTT
few | TRBJ2-1 | TRBV2 | TRBD1 | CASRGDRGDYNEQFF | TGTGCCAGCAGGGGGGACAGGGGCGACTACAATGAGCAGTTCTTC
few | TRBJ2-3 | TRBV29-1 | TRBD1 | CSVGTATDTQYF | TGCAGCGTGGGGACAGCCACAGATACGCAGTATTTT
. | TRBJ2-1 | TRBV30 | . | CAWSVTTGNEQFF | TGTGCCTGGAGTGTAACGACCGGGAATGAGCAGTTCTTC
few | TRBJ1-1 | TRBV6-5 | TRBD1 | CASASLTGQGTEAFF | TGTGCCAGCGCATCTCTGACAGGGCAGGGCACTGAAGCTTTCTTT
once | TRBJ1-1 | TRBV30 | . | CAWSGQVNTEAFF | TGTGCCTGGAGTGGACAAGTTAACACTGAAGCTTTCTTT
. | TRBJ1-2 | TRBV2 | . | CASSTDIYGYTF | TGTGCCAGCAGTACAGATATCTATGGCTACACCTTC
. | TRBJ1-6 | TRBV6-1 | . | CASKGHQAGSPLHF | TGTGCCAGCAAGGGACACCAGGCCGGTTCACCCCTCCACTTT
. | TRBJ1-1 | TRBV19 | . | CASSIELDTEAFF | TGTGCCAGTAGTATAGAGCTGGACACTGAAGCTTTCTTT
few | TRBJ2-7 | TRBV30 | . | CAWSVTSNQQYF | TGTGCCTGGAGTGTAACCTCAAACCAGCAGTACTTC
. | TRBJ2-5 | TRBV20-1 | . | CSASQGETQYF | TGCAGTGCTAGTCAGGGGGAGACCCAGTACTTC
. | TRBJ1-4 | TRBV5-1 | . | CASARGTHNEKLFF | TGCGCCAGCGCCCGGGGGACACATAATGAAAAACTGTTTTTT
. | TRBJ2-6 | TRBV30 | TRBD1 | CAIQGAGANVLTF | TGTGCCATTCAGGGGGCCGGGGCCAACGTCCTGACTTTC
. | TRBJ2-1 | TRBV5-6 | . | CASSFPYGTSPGNEQFF | TGTGCCAGCAGCTTCCCCTACGGGACTTCTCCTGGCAATGAGCAGTTCTTC
. | TRBJ1-4 | TRBV29-1 | . | CSVVTATNEKLFF | TGCAGCGTTGTGACTGCAACTAATGAAAAACTGTTTTTT
. | TRBJ2-3 | TRBV29-1 | . | CSVEGGTDTQYF | TGCAGCGTTGAAGGGGGGACAGATACGCAGTATTTT
. | TRBJ2-7 | TRBV5-1 | TRBD1 | CASSPGTAESYEQYF | TGCGCCAGCAGCCCCGGGACAGCTGAATCCTACGAGCAGTACTTC
few | TRBJ1-2 | TRBV7-9 | . | CASSPQNGYTF | TGTGCCAGCAGCCCCCAGAATGGCTACACCTTC
few | TRBJ1-2 | TRBV7-9 | . | CASSPSGGNGYTF | TGTGCCAGCAGTCCGTCGGGGGGCAATGGCTACACCTTC